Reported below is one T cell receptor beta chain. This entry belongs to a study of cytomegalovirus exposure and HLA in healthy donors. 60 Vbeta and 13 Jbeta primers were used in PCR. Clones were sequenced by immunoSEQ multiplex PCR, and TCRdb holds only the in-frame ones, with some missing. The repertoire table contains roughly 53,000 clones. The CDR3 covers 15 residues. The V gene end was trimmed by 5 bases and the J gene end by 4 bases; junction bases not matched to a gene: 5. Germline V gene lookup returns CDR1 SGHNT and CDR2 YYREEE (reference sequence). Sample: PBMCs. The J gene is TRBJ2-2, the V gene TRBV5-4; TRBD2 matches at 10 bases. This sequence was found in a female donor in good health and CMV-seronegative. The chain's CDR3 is CASRSLAGGTGELFF. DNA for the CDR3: TGTGCCAGCAGGTCCTTAGCGGGGGGCACCGGGGAGCTGTTTTTT.